This is a list of T cell receptor beta chains from one sample in a study of regulatory T cells in long-lasting Graves disease. Via MiXCR, TCRdb re-called the multiplex PCR reads, giving one row per CDR3 protein. The repertoire holds approximately 400,000 distinct CDR3 sequences, with under 15% as singletons. These data are also associated with another study on T cells in Graves' hyperthyroidism and ophthalmopathy.

The sequenced sample was peripheral blood mononuclear cells (PBMCs), obtained at new diagnosis, from a patient treated with antithyroid drugs. The receptors here all came from a woman in her 30s with Graves disease. CDR3s include the opening cysteine and the closing phenylalanine or tryptophan. Fields, in order: clone size, J gene, V gene, D gene, CDR3 protein, CDR3 DNA. The D gene is left open where the match is weak. Expanded clones are given a class, and other clones once, few, many or no size at all.

few,TRBJ2-2,TRBV6-5,-,CASSYSLPGAGELFF,TGTGCCAGCAGTTACTCGCTCCCTGGCGCCGGGGAGCTGTTTTTT
many,TRBJ1-1,TRBV10-3,-,CAIRRGGGNTEAFF,TGTGCCATCCGCCGGGGCGGAGGGAACACTGAAGCTTTCTTT
many,TRBJ2-1,TRBV24-1,-,CATSDITRINEQFF,TGTGCCACCAGTGATATAACTCGGATCAATGAGCAGTTCTTC
-,TRBJ2-1,TRBV27,TRBD1,CASSEGTGEYNEQFF,TGTGCCAGCAGTGAAGGGACAGGGGAGTACAATGAGCAGTTCTTC
many,TRBJ2-2,TRBV20-1,TRBD2,CSAPRVAGDTGELFF,TGCAGTGCCCCGAGGGTAGCGGGAGACACCGGGGAGCTGTTTTTT
few,TRBJ1-1,TRBV28,-,CAIKSGGGTEAFF,TGTGCCATAAAATCGGGGGGGGGCACTGAAGCTTTCTTT
many,TRBJ2-5,TRBV7-9,-,CASSLGQEIETQYF,TGTGCCAGCAGCTTAGGACAGGAGATAGAGACCCAGTACTTC
many,TRBJ2-7,TRBV2,TRBD2,CASSVGGRAQSYEQYF,TGTGCCAGCAGTGTAGGCGGGAGGGCCCAATCCTACGAGCAGTACTTC
many,TRBJ2-3,TRBV30,-,CAWSGQGKYF,TGTGCCTGGAGTGGGCAGGGGAAGTATTTT
many,TRBJ2-3,TRBV6-2/TRBV6-3,-,CASSEPGRSTDTQYF,TGTGCCAGCAGTGAGCCAGGGCGGAGCACAGATACGCAGTATTTT
-,TRBJ2-4,TRBV28,TRBD2,CASTVSGRGNIQYF,TGTGCCAGCACCGTCAGCGGGAGAGGAAACATTCAGTACTTC
many,TRBJ1-5,TRBV12-3/TRBV12-4,TRBD1,CASSLEQGLNQPQHF,TGTGCCAGCAGTTTAGAACAGGGGCTGAATCAGCCCCAGCATTTT
many,TRBJ2-1,TRBV13,TRBD1,CASSLVGWTGTSNEQFF,TGTGCCAGCAGCTTAGTTGGGTGGACAGGGACCAGCAATGAGCAGTTCTTC
many,TRBJ2-2,TRBV3-1,-,CASSQIMGELFF,TGTGCCAGCAGCCAGATTATGGGGGAGCTGTTTTTT
-,TRBJ2-2,TRBV4-2,TRBD2,CASSQDPAGGYTGELFF,TGTGCCAGCAGCCAAGATCCAGCGGGAGGGTACACCGGGGAGCTGTTTTTT
many,TRBJ1-1,TRBV6-1,-,CASSELAGHILNTEAFF,TGTGCCAGCAGTGAATTGGCAGGGCACATCCTGAACACTGAAGCTTTCTTT
-,TRBJ2-5,TRBV20-1,TRBD1,CSAEDRGSSIQETQYF,TGCAGTGCTGAGGACAGGGGGTCGTCTATCCAAGAGACCCAGTACTTC
few,TRBJ2-7,TRBV18,TRBD1,CASSPVQGQLVYEQYF,TGTGCCAGCTCACCGGTCCAGGGACAGTTGGTATACGAGCAGTACTTC
-,TRBJ1-5,TRBV25-1,-,CASSRGSGNQPQHF,TGTGCCAGCAGTCGGGGATCTGGAAATCAGCCCCAGCATTTT
-,TRBJ1-2,TRBV12-3/TRBV12-4,-,CASSHPQGHGYTF,TGTGCCAGCAGCCACCCACAGGGTCATGGCTACACCTTC
many,TRBJ2-1,TRBV12-3/TRBV12-4,-,CASSLGGGGVEQFF,TGTGCCAGCAGTTTGGGGGGCGGCGGGGTTGAGCAGTTCTTC
many,TRBJ2-5,TRBV11-2,-,CASSLPDWRETQYF,TGTGCCAGCAGCTTGCCCGACTGGAGAGAGACCCAGTACTTC
many,TRBJ2-3,TRBV29-1,TRBD2,CSVGKSGLANGWYF,TGCAGCGTTGGAAAATCGGGACTAGCGAACGGGTGGTATTTT
many,TRBJ2-5,TRBV7-9,-,CASSFLKQVNEGTQYF,TGTGCCAGCAGCTTCCTTAAGCAGGTGAACGAAGGGACCCAGTACTTC
-,TRBJ1-5,TRBV30,TRBD1,CAWSGGQVFQPQHF,TGTGCCTGGAGTGGGGGACAGGTTTTTCAGCCCCAGCATTTT
-,TRBJ1-6,TRBV5-1,-,CASSARSDGPNSPLHF,TGCGCCAGCAGCGCAAGATCGGACGGCCCCAATTCACCCCTCCACTTT
few,TRBJ1-1,TRBV7-2,TRBD1,CASSPGQAWTEAFF,TGTGCCAGCAGCCCGGGACAGGCGTGGACTGAAGCTTTCTTT
few,TRBJ2-1,TRBV18,TRBD2,CASFSRGLAKDYNEQFF,TGTGCCAGCTTTTCCCGGGGACTAGCGAAAGACTACAATGAGCAGTTCTTC
many,TRBJ1-5,TRBV5-1,TRBD1,CASSWTGQGERQPQHF,TGCGCCAGCAGCTGGACAGGACAGGGCGAGCGTCAGCCCCAGCATTTT
many,TRBJ2-2,TRBV11-2,-,CASSGTPGQNTGELFF,TGTGCCAGCAGCGGGACTCCGGGACAAAACACCGGGGAGCTGTTTTTT
many,TRBJ2-2,TRBV30,-,CAWSVLGRDSHRELFF,TGTGCCTGGAGTGTACTGGGTCGGGACTCCCACCGGGAGCTGTTTTTT
many,TRBJ1-2,TRBV19,-,CASSGILSNYGYTF,TGTGCCAGTTCAGGTATCCTGTCTAACTATGGCTACACCTTC
many,TRBJ2-4,TRBV3-1,-,CASSPGGRGKNIQYF,TGTGCCAGCAGCCCCGGCGGCCGGGGGAAAAACATTCAGTACTTC
many,TRBJ1-2,TRBV12-3/TRBV12-4,TRBD1,CASSSPLGQFKGGYTF,TGTGCCAGCAGTTCCCCCCTGGGACAGTTCAAGGGGGGCTACACCTTC
few,TRBJ2-5,TRBV19,TRBD1,CASSLVGQGGKKGTQYF,TGTGCCAGTAGTCTGGTAGGACAGGGGGGAAAAAAAGGCACCCAGTACTTC
many,TRBJ2-7,TRBV18,TRBD1,CASSPRDRAYEQYF,TGTGCCAGCAGCCCCCGGGACAGGGCCTACGAGCAGTACTTC
-,TRBJ2-5,TRBV11-2,TRBD1,CASSLGSGTGQETQYF,TGTGCCAGCAGCTTAGGTTCCGGGACAGGGCAAGAGACCCAGTACTTC
few,TRBJ2-7,TRBV29-1,TRBD2,CSVEIAGEDEQYF,TGCAGCGTTGAAATAGCGGGAGAGGACGAGCAGTACTTC